This T cell receptor beta chain was sequenced in a study of STAT5B mutations in CD4+ large granular lymphocyte leukemia (dated by TCRdb to the early 2020s). As for the study more broadly: Among healthy controls, the CDR3 'QG' motif was associated with a particular HLA allele. The TCRbeta repertoires of CD4+ T-cell large granular lymphocyte leukemia patients were compared with the TCRbeta repertoires of healthy blood donors. Flow cytometry on FACSCanto II or FACSVerse confirmed that purified fractions exceeded 95% purity among lymphocytes. What the work shows at the level of the full study, not this receptor alone: Each patient's main leukemic clonotypes were private, but roughly 25% of these clonotypes showed up at low frequency in the non-leukemic repertoires of other patients. CD4-sorted patient repertoires appeared more clonal than healthy CD4+ repertoires, and this difference persisted after removing the putative leukemic clones. TRBV06-family usage was enriched among the top patient clones (8/27) compared with healthy controls (2/35). Data were not HLA-matched; higher clonality in CD4+ versus CD8+ T-LGLL could reflect the relatively small sample size.

As to this clone: Its specific antigen is unknown. Nothing much larger sits one base from this clone, and base qualities are not available.

Counted from cysteine to phenylalanine, this CDR3 has 17 amino acids. The retained sequence is limited to the CDR3, 51 bases, with the frame set at the first base. TCRbeta rearrangements were sequenced from genomic DNA using the immunoSEQ assay at survey resolution. For the original study's pipeline: In the TCR sequencing data, the lowest productive clonotype frequency that could be detected was 2.59 x 10-5. Only productive TCRbeta rearrangements, meaning sequences that were complete and in-frame, were kept for the analyses. Simpson clonality, calculated in the immunoSEQ Analyzer version 3.0, was used as the measure of sample clonality. Clones were categorized by frequency as very rare, small, medium, large (1-20%) or hyperexpanded (>20%). OLGA 1.2.3 estimated generation probabilities, VDJtools produced V-gene circos plots, VDJdb was queried for specificities, and GLIPH identified CDR3 motifs. TCRdb's version of the immuneACCESS table is confined to in-frame rearrangements and falls short of the full clone set. An unresolved V gene accounts for under half of the shortfall where checked; the remainder is of unknown origin. V and J calls plus clone size are reproduced from that table; the DNA served to infer D and trimming. This sample is represented by about 30,000 clones; approximately 80% of them were singletons. About 2% of the sample is taken by the ten largest.

The healthy controls were 37 blood donors, and the buffy coats of these donors were supplied by the Finnish Red Cross blood service. All TCR-sequenced material derived from peripheral blood: patient blood samples and healthy donor buffy coats. Ficoll-Hypaque gradient centrifugation was used to isolate peripheral blood mononuclear cells. For the healthy controls, CD4+ cells were obtained from buffy coats by magnetic purification. The Gentra Puregene Cell and Tissue kit was used to extract genomic DNA, and a Qubit 2.0 fluorometer was used to measure the amount of genomic DNA. Here the chain combines TRBV21-1 and TRBJ1-2; TRBD1 is the table's D call and was not checked against the DNA. TRBV21-1 is flagged as a pseudogene. The specimen was CD4+ T cells from blood buffy coats. The sequence was obtained from a human donor in good health. The encoded CDR3 is CASSKGGVVRGARGYTF. The DNA sequence is TGTGCCAGCAGCAAAGGGGGTGTGGTCAGGGGCGCACGTGGCTACACCTTC.